This T cell receptor beta chain came from a study of cytomegalovirus exposure and HLA in healthy donors (dated by TCRdb to 2016 to 2017). Regarding the research as a whole: In an earlier analysis of under 600 of the donors, approximately 260 Gb of sequence data and about 110 million unique TCR beta sequences from approximately 180 million T cells were reported. About 280 gigabases of sequencing data and around 85 million unique TCR sequences made up an early release that covered 500 to 700 HLA-typed donors. The genetic ancestry cluster associated with self-reported Caucasian donors included 81% of the roughly 390 genotyped donors. The study aimed to test whether cataloging public T cell receptors could reveal signatures of past pathogen exposure. The study used immunosequencing to profile the T cell repertoires of some 600 subjects and linked those repertoires to cytomegalovirus serostatus. A separate validation cohort of about 110 different subjects was used in addition to the roughly 720-subject first cohort. The study combined high-throughput TCR immunosequencing, statistical association of individual TCRs with disease status, and machine learning to predict cytomegalovirus infection status. A later analysis re-analyzed previously published TCR beta repertoires from several hundred donors and added high-resolution HLA genotyping to study TCR occurrence patterns. In the later analysis, no new phenotypic data were used to find candidate immune exposures; instead, reliance was placed on TCR beta sequences and their occurrence across donors. An earlier analysis of approximately 500 of the donors applied high-throughput TCR beta sequencing to assess whether each TCR beta V gene segment acted as functional or pseudogenic. Donor age, sex, ethnicity and CMV serostatus were compiled alongside the repertoire data. Genome-wide SNP genotypes for about 65% of the roughly 670 donors were used in a later genetic analysis, which treated that subset as a discovery cohort. All discovery cohort repertoires had been generated on a single sequencing platform. Class I and class II HLA loci were covered by the typing at four-digit resolution. The number of typed donors differed by locus: about 629-630 for A, B, C, DRB1 and DQB1; approximately 540 for DQA1; 606 for DPA1; and 400 to 480 for DPB1. A few DR-DQ haplotypes were handled as single units for association and clustering because linkage in the cohort was strong. Among some 400 genotyped donors of the cohort, an average of 235,054 unique TCR beta nucleotide sequences were sequenced per donor, roughly a sixth of them non-productive.

Worth noting for this clone: The antigen this receptor binds is unknown. Base-call qualities are not available, and no considerably larger clone is one nucleotide away.

The library was made by the immunoSEQ multiplex PCR assay. A mixture of 60 forward primers for TCR Vbeta segments and 13 reverse primers for TCR Jbeta segments was used in the multiplex PCR. A multiplex PCR assay on genomic DNA amplified the CDR3 region of rearranged TCR beta genes. Amplified TCR beta libraries were sequenced as 87-base-pair reads on the Illumina HiSeq System. Regarding the original processing steps: A later analysis tallied around 87 million unique TCR beta chains across the 666 repertoires, and approximately 12 million of those chains were shared by two or more donors. Raw reads were error-corrected and collapsed into unique sequences by a nearest-neighbor algorithm in which closely related sequences were merged to remove PCR and sequencing errors. V, D and J gene segments were assigned by aligning CDR3 sequences to IMGT reference sequences. For a sequence to be retained, a match of at least six nucleotides to both a V gene segment and a J gene segment was required. A rearrangement counted as productive if the CDR3 had no stop codons and remained in frame with V and J, and every other rearrangement counted as non-productive. Following IMGT convention, CDR3 was defined as the stretch from the second conserved V-encoded cysteine up to the conserved J-encoded phenylalanine. The earlier analysis of roughly 590 of the donors excluded any sequence lacking an unambiguous match to a single V gene segment. In an earlier analysis of around 600 of the donors, V segments were called functional above 56.7% productive rearrangements and were called segregating when the between-donor standard deviation exceeded 5%. A statistical classification framework was built for diagnosing cytomegalovirus status from the catalog of TCR beta chain sequences. In a later analysis, V and J genes were assigned by comparing TCR nucleotide sequences against IMGT/GENE-DB human TR gene sequences. In a later analysis, CDR3 sequences and most-parsimonious VDJ recombination scenarios were assigned using the TCRdist pipeline. In a later analysis, every TCR beta chain was defined by the combination of its CDR3 amino acid sequence and its V-gene family, and reads without a unique V-gene family were dropped. To address suspected cross-contamination and a sequencing artifact, a later analysis removed some 620 highly shared, low-generation-probability nucleotide sequences. A later analysis calculated a clonal expansion index for each public chain from normalized within-repertoire ranks of inferred template counts. Generation probabilities in a later analysis came from a VDJ recombination model fitted to out-of-frame rearrangements, and those results were checked against IGoR. Hypergeometric tests were used in a later analysis to score TCR-TCR, TCR-HLA and TCR-CMV co-occurrence, with a repertoire-size bias correction applied to the TCR pairs. To estimate false discovery rates, a later analysis permuted the HLA or CMV assignments 20 times. A later analysis grouped co-occurring TCRs with DBSCAN, adding TCRdist sequence similarity when clustering within HLA-allele-positive subsets. For co-occurrence clustering, repertoires with fewer than 30,000 or more than 120,000 public chains were excluded, along with five repertoires with anomalous nucleotide sharing. TCRdb limited this immuneACCESS table to in-frame rearrangements with V and J called. A share of clones is missing; checked studies link under half to unresolved V genes, and the rest is unexplained. The V and J calls and clone size are taken from that table; D and trimming were inferred from the DNA. This sample comprises about 120,000 clones, around 76% of them detected only once. Of the sample, about 12% falls within the top ten clones.

In total, around 600 healthy bone marrow donors made up the cohort. At the time of sampling, every cohort member was nominally healthy, though immune exposures that went unrecorded were likely present. The donor was CMV seropositive and was included in the group of approximately 300 seropositive cohort members. Every donor gave a peripheral blood sample, and the peripheral blood mononuclear cells from that sample were used for TCR beta sequencing. The Qiagen DNeasy Blood Extraction Kit was used to extract genomic DNA from the blood cell samples. Results the study describes overall, beyond this receptor: A group of highly shared sequence variants was considered likely to be a technical artifact of the sequencing pipeline. Most TCR sequences were observed very rarely across donors, whereas some public TCRs were present in many individuals. In a later genetic analysis, fewer N-insertions in productive TCRs were reported among donors in an Asian-associated ancestry cluster than the roughly 670-donor mean. The classifier was reported to diagnose cytomegalovirus status with high specificity and sensitivity in both the original and validation cohorts. In an earlier analysis of approximately 590 of the donors, most TCR beta V segments appeared in productive rearrangements about 87% or about 30% of the time, broadly matching IMGT annotations. Because some donors lacked HLA typing at each locus, the association tests relied only on the typed subset. Presence/absence analyses assumed roughly uniform sequencing depth across donors, an assumption that may not hold. In a later analysis, several top co-occurrence clusters were reported to appear linked to parvovirus B19, influenza, CMV and Epstein-Barr virus. When HLA alleles, especially DR and DQ, strongly co-occurred, TCR associations were difficult to assign to individual alleles. A total of some 180 TCR beta chains were listed by the study as associated with cytomegalovirus. In a later analysis, HLA-associated TCR beta chains were found to be more clonally expanded and to have lower generation probabilities than equally common non-associated chains. A further reported finding was that TCR beta sequences accurately predicted the HLA-A and HLA-B alleles for most subjects in the first cohort. Because the 87-base-pair reads could not distinguish some IMGT-functional V segments, including TRBV6-2 and TRBV6-3, those segments were excluded. It was suggested by the authors that the approach could potentially be generalized to other disease states and immunological phenotypes. The only immune exposure information available for the cohort was CMV serostatus. Correlated functional status among segregating V segments might be attributable to linkage disequilibrium, but an unknown experimental factor could not be ruled out. Only TCR beta chains were sequenced in this cohort, and the absence of alpha or paired-chain data limited detectable features. Most CMV-associated TCR beta chains appeared to be HLA-restricted in a later analysis, and the HLA associations seemed to be driven largely by CMV exposure. A later analysis associated roughly 17,000 TCR beta sequences with specific HLA alleles at a false discovery rate of 0.05. According to a later analysis, TCR association rates differed among HLA loci, with DRB1 alleles showing the most associated TCRs and HLA-C alleles showing the fewest. In vitro tests confirmed that a few of the cytomegalovirus-associated TCR beta chains recognize cytomegalovirus antigens. The earlier analysis of some 540 of the donors excluded roughly 17 rarely observed V segments, including chromosome 9 orphons, because counts were too low. V-gene and J-gene trimming of TCR beta chains was associated with a missense DCLRE1C variant in a later genetic analysis, and the association was replicated in an independent cohort.

Reading from cysteine to phenylalanine, the CDR3 counts 15 amino acids. Solely the CDR3 DNA is kept, with 45 bases framed from the first base. The germline V gene gives CDR1 as LGHNT and CDR2 as FRNRAP. V is pruned by 4 bases and J by 4 bases, leaving 7 bases of the junction without a gene match. The chain is assembled from TRBV12-5 and TRBJ1-1; TRBD1 agrees with 9 junctional bases. This receptor was taken from a middle-aged woman in good health and CMV-seropositive. Sequencing was carried out using PBMCs. The CDR3 in this case is CASGSRDRAGTEAFF. In nucleotides, the sequence is TGTGCTAGTGGTTCCCGGGACAGGGCGGGCACTGAAGCTTTCTTT.